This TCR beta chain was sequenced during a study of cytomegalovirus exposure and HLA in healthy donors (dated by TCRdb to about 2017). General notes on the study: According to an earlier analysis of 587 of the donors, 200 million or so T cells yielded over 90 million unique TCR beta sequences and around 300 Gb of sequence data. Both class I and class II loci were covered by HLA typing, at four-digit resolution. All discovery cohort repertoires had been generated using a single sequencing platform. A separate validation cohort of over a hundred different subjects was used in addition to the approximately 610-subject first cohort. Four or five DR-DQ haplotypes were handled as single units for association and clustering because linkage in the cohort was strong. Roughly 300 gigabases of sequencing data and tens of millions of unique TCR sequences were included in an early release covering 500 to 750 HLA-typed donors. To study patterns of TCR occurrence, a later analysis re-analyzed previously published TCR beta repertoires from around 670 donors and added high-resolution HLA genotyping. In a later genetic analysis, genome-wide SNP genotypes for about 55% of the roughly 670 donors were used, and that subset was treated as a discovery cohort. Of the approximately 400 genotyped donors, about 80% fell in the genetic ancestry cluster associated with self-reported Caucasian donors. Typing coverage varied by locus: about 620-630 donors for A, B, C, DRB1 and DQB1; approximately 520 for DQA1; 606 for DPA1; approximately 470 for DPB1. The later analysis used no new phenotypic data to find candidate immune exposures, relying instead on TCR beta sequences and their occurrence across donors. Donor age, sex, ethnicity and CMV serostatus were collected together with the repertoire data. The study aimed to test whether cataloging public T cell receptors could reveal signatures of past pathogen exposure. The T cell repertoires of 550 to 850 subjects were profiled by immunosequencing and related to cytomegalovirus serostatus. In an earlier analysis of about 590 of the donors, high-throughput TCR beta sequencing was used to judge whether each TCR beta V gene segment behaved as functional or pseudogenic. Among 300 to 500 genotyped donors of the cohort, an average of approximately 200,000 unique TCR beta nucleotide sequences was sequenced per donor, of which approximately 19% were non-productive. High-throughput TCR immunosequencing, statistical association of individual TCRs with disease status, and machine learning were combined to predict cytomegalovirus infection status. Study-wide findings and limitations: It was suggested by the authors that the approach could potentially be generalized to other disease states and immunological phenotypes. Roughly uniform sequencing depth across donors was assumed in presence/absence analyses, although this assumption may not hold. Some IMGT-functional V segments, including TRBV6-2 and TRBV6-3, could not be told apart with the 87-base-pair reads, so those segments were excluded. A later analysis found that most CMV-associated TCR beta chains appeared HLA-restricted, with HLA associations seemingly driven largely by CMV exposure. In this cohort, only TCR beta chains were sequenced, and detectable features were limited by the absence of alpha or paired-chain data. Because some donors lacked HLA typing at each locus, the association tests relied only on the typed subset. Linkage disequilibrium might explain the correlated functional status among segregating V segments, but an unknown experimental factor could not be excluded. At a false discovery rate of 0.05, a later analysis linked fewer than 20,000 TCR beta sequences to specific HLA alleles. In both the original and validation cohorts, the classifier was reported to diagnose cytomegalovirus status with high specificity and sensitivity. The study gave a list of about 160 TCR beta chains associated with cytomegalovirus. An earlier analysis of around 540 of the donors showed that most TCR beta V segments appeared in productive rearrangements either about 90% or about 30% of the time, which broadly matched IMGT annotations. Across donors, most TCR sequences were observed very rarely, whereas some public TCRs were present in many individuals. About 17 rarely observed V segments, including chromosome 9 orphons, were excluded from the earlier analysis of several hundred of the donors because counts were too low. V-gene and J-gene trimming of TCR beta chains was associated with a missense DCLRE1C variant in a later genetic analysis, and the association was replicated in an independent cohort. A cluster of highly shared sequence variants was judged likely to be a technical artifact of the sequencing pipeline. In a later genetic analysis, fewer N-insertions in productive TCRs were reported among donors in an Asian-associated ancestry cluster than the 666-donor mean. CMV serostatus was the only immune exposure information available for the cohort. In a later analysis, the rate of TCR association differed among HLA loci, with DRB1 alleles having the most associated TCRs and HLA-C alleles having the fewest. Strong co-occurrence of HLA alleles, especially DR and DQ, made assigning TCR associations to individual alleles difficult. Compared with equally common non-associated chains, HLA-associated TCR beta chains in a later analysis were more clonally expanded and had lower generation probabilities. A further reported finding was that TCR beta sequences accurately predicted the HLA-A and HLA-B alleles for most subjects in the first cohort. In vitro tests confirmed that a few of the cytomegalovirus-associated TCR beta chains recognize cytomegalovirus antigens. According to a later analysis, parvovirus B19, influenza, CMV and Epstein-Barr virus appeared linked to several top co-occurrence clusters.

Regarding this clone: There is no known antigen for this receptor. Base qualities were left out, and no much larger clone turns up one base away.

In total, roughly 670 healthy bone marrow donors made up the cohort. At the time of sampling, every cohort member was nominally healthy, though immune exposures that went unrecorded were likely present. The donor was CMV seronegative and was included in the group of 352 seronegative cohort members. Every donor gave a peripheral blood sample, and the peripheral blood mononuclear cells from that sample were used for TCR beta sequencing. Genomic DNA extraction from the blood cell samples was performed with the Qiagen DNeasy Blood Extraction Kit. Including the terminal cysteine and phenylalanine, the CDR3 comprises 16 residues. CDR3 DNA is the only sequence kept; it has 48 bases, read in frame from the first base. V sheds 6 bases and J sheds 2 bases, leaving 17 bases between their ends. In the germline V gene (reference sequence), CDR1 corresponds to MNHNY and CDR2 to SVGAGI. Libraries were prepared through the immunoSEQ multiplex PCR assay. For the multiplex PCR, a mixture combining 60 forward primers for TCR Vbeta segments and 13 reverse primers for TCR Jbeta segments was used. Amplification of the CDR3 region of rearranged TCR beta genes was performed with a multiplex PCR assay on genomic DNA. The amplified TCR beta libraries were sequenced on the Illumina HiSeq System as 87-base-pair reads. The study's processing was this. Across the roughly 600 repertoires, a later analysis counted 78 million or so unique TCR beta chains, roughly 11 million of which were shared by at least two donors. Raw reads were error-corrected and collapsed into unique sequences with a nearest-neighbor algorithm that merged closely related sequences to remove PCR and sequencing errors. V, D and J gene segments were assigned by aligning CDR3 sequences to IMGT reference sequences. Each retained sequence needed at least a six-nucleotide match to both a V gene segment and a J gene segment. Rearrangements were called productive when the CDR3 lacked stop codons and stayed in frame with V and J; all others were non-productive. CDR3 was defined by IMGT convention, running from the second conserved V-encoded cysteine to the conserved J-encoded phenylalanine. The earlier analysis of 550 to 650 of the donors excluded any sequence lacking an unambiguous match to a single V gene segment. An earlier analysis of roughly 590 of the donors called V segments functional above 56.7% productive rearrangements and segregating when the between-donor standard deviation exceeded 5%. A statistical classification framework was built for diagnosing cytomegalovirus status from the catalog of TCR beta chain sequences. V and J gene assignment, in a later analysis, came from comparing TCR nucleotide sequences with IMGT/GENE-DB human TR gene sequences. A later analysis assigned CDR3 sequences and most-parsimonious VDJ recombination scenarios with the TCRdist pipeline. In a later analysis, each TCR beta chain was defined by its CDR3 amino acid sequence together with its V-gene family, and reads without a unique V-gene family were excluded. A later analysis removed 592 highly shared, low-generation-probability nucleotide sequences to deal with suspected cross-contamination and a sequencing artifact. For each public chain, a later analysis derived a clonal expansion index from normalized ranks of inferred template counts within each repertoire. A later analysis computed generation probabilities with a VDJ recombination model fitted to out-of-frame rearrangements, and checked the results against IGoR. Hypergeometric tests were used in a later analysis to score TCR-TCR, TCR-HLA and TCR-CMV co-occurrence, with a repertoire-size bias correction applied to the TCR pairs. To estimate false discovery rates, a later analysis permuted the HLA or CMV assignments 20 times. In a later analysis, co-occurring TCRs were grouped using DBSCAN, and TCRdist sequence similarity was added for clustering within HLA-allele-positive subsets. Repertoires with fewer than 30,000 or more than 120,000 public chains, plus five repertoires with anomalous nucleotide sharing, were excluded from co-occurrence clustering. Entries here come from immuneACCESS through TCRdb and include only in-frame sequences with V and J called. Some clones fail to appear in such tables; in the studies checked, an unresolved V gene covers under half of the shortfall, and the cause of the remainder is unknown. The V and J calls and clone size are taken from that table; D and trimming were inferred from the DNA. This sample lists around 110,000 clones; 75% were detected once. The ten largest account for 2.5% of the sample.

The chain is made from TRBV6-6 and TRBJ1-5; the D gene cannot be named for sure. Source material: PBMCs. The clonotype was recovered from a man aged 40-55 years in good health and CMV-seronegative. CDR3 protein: CASSVATEIGNQPQHF. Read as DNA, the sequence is TGTGCCAGCAGCGTTGCCACAGAAATTGGCAATCAGCCCCAGCATTTT.